This note documents a single TCR beta chain sequence. The antigen it recognizes is unknown. There are no base qualities to consult, and no much larger clone falls within one base. The source of the sample is a study of PD-1 blockade in classical Hodgkin lymphoma (dated by TCRdb to the early 2020s). Notes on the research overall: Nivolumab dosing was 3 mg/kg intravenously every 2 weeks, continuing until either disease progression or unacceptable toxicity. A peripheral blood immune signature of response to PD-1 blockade in classical Hodgkin lymphoma was defined using TCR beta sequencing and CyTOF.

The full study reports these points: Baseline TCR diversity was reported to be lower in newly diagnosed patients than in healthy donors, and even lower in relapsed/refractory patients. By C4D1, a significant rise was seen in CD4+ TCR diversity but not in CD8+ TCR diversity (p=0.0027 vs p=0.16), and the rise was most apparent among complete responders (p=0.02). Trial patients achieving complete response had baseline diversity similar to newly diagnosed patients, whereas partial responders and progressors had significantly lower diversity. The study was limited to a single clinical trial cohort, and causes of repertoire differences, possibly disease activity or prior therapy, remained undefined. Lower diversity was seen in patients whose nivolumab began less than 1 year after ASCT, and these patients were left out of later analyses so that immune reconstitution would not confound the results.

CDR1 and CDR2 are read off the germline V gene as SGHVS and FNYEAQ. Compared with germline, V lacks 4 bases and J lacks 4 bases; bases without a gene match: 8. The CDR3 has 15 amino acids, counting the end cysteine and phenylalanine. The retained sequence is limited to the CDR3, 45 bases, with the frame set at the first base. The time point label here, explained by the study, means: cycle 2 day 1 (C2D1) of nivolumab. All trial patients had relapsed after autologous stem cell transplantation, with cohorts A, B and C differing in prior brentuximab vedotin exposure. The trial cohort comprised a few dozen patients with relapsed/refractory classical Hodgkin lymphoma whose best overall responses were complete response, partial response or progressive disease. Trial patients were treated with single-agent nivolumab in the multi-cohort phase II CheckMate 205 trial. An independent review committee assessed best overall response by applying the 2007 International Working Group response criteria. Trial PBMCs were obtained immediately prior to nivolumab initiation (C1D1) and on therapy at cycle 2 day 1 and cycle 4 day 1. After peripheral blood was drawn into 8 mL Vacutainer Cell Preparation Tubes, PBMCs were isolated by centrifugation and then cryopreserved.

The Qiagen DNeasy kit was used to extract genomic DNA both from unsorted PBMCs and from the negatively selected CD4+ and CD8+ fractions. Amplification of TCR beta CDR3 regions was done by immunoSEQ multiplex PCR with primers that anneal to V and J segments. A synthetic immune receptor repertoire was used to minimize amplification bias, and any residual bias was removed computationally once sequencing was done. The original pipeline was this. Custom Python scripts were used to quantify repertoire diversity as the Shannon entropy index. The unsorted, CD4+ and CD8+ repertoires were each analyzed separately, with the exception of combined analyses, where CD4+ and CD8+ sequences were merged in silico. A clone counted as expanded when the clone's frequency after treatment rose at least 2-fold relative to C1D1, and clones undetected at baseline were given a pseudocount of 0.5. Singleton clones were defined as clones with 0 or 1 copy at C1D1, and non-singleton clones were defined as clones with 2 or more copies. Clones expanded in unsorted samples were labelled as CD4+, CD8+ or unknown by matching protein sequences in sorted samples from the same patient. Wilcoxon tests were applied to paired samples to test diversity changes from C1D1 to C4D1. Not all clones reach the TCRdb copy of this immuneACCESS table, which keeps in-frame sequences only. Checked studies attribute under half of the gap to unresolved V genes and leave the rest unexplained. D and trimming were read from the DNA, whereas the V and J calls and clone size are those reported in that table. The sample table contains about 110,000 clones; only one count was recorded for roughly nine tenths of them. The ten biggest clones cover just under 20% of the sample.

The sequencing here drew on peripheral blood mononuclear cells (PBMCs), taken before the second cycle of nivolumab. The chain is assembled from TRBV7-6 and TRBJ1-2; TRBD1 aligns with 8 central bases. This sequence originates from a human donor with classical Hodgkin lymphoma. In nucleotides, the sequence is TGTGCCAGCAGCTCCTTGGACAGGGCGTCCTATGGCTACACCTTC. Its coded protein is CASSSLDRASYGYTF.